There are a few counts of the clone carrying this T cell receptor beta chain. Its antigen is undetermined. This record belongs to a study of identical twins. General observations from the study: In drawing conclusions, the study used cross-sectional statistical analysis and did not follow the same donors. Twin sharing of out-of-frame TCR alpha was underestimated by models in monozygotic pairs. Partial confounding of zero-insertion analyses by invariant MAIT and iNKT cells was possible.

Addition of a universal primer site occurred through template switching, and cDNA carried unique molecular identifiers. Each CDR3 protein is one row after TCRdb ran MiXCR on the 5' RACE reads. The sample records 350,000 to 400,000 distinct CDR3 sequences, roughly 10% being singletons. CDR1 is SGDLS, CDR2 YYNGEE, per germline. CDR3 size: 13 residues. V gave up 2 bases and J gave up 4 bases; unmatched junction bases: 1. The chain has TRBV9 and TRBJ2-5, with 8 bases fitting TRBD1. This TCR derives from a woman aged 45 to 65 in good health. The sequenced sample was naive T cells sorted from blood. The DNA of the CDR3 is TGTGCCAGCAGCGTCGGACAGGGAGAGACCCAGTACTTC. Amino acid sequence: CASSVGQGETQYF. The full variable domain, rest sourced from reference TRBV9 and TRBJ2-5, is DSGVTQTPKHLITATGQRVTLRCSPRSGDLSVYWYQQSLDQGLQFLIQYYNGEERAKGNILERFSAQQFPDLHSELNLSSLELGDSALYFCASSVGQGETQYFGPGTRLLVL.